A single T cell receptor beta chain is shown here with its context. Its matching antigen is unknown. The entry originates in a study of Ad26.COV2.S vaccination and SARS-CoV-2 variants. Generated by immunoSEQ multiplex PCR, the TCRdb table keeps only in-frame clones and is missing some. The sample holds hundreds of thousands of clones, approximately 86% seen once. The CDR3 is 13 residues long. The ends were cut back, 4 bases at V and 0 bases at J, with 10 bases in the middle. The germline V gene has CDR1 GTSNPN and CDR2 SVGIG (reference sequence). Treatment denoted: about 20 received Ad26.COV2.S at low or high dose, single or two shots; about 5 received placebo; per-sample allocation not given. Following the first vaccine or placebo injection, samples were taken on day 63. Aged 18-55 years, donor was enrolled in Boston around 2020. Study findings and constraints: There was reportedly substantial breadth in spike-specific CD8+ and CD4+ T cell responses after vaccination. The analyses of TCR breadth and depth may have understated the size of total T cell responses. Comparable non-spike TCR breadth was observed in vaccine and placebo recipients.

The V call is TRBV30, the J call TRBJ2-7; D is unclear. The origin of this receptor is a person between 18 and 65 years old who received the Ad26.COV2.S COVID-19 vaccine or a placebo. The input for sequencing was peripheral blood, taken in a trial of Ad26.COV2.S vaccine versus placebo. DNA for the CDR3: TGTGCCTGGAAGGGCTCTCTCTCCTACGAGCAGTACTTC. It specifies CAWKGSLSYEQYF.